Listed here are 14 T cell receptor beta chains from one sample, sequenced in a study of T cell responses to AZD1222 COVID-19 vaccine. Repertoires were generated with immunoSEQ multiplex PCR, while TCRdb's copy carries only in-frame clones and drops some. Among roughly 91,000 clones listed, around nine tenths were seen once. The sample here was peripheral blood, taken on day 0 of AZD1222 vaccination. The source is an adult in good health.

The genes are TRBV2 and TRBJ2-7; 8 bases are a match to TRBD1. V lost 4 bases and J lost 6; bases outside the gene matches: 14. The CDR3 spans 16 residues. Per germline, CDR1 SNHLY and CDR2 FYNNEI. The CDR3, as DNA: TGTGCCAGCAGTGCCCAGGGGGGACAGGAACTGGGCGAGCAGTACTTC. This codes for CASSAQGGQELGEQYF.

As concerns this clone: Germline is not matched at one junction end, which may reflect a read error. The V gene is TRBV2, the J gene TRBJ2-7; 7 bases align to TRBD2. The CDR3 spans 14 residues. Germline V gives CDR1 SNHLY, CDR2 FYNNEI. CDR3 in amino acids: CASSEGLAAYEQYF. CDR3 bases: TGTGCCAGCAGTGAAGGTCTAGCGGCGTACGAGCAATACTTC.

V usage is TRBV7-2 and J usage is TRBJ1-1; D unclear. Trimming shortened V by 5 bases and J by 6 bases, and 16 bases separated the two germline ends. The CDR3 extends over 14 amino acids. Germline V CDR1 and CDR2: SGHTA, FQGNSA. CDR3 amino acids: CASSLGRARAEAFF. The CDR3 DNA reads as TGTGCCAGCAGCCTGGGTAGGGCGAGGGCTGAAGCTTTCTTT.

This chain joins TRBV29-1 and TRBJ1-4; 7 bases match TRBD1. Unmatched junction bases numbered 19, after V lost 5 bases and J lost 7 bases. In germline, CDR1 is SQVTM, CDR2 ANQGSEA. This CDR3 is built from 17 residues. The CDR3 here is CSVCRGRGSGSCEKLFF. In nucleotides, the CDR3 is TGCAGCGTTTGTAGGGGGCGAGGTTCGGGGTCGTGTGAAAAACTGTTTTTT.

This rearrangement joins TRBV4-1 to TRBJ2-3; D possibly corresponds to TRBD1 (6 bases). Trimming took off 0 bases at V and 6 bases at J, with 16 bases between the two ends. Germline V gene data show CDR1 as MGHRA and CDR2 as YSYEKL. The CDR3 contains 16 residues. The CDR3 nucleotides read TGCGCCAGCAGCCAAGATCTGGCAGGGGTGCTTGATACGCAGTATTTT. Amino acids: CASSQDLAGVLDTQYF.

CDR3 nucleotide sequence: TGTGCCAGCTCACCACGAGGACAGGGGTATGAAAAACTGTTTTTT. Translation: CASSPRGQGYEKLFF. V and J are TRBV18 and TRBJ1-4; 9 nucleotides match TRBD1. CDR3 size: 15 residues. CDR1 and CDR2 from the germline V gene are KGHSH and LQKENI. Trimming took 1 base from V and 6 from J; bases not matched to a gene: 3.

The count of this clone is one. V gene TRBV5-1 combines with J gene TRBJ1-4, with D perhaps TRBD1 (6 bases). V dropped 4 bases and J dropped 5 bases, with 18 bases sitting between them. The CDR3 has 16 residues. Germline V gene sequence: CDR1 SGHRS, CDR2 YFSETQ. Written as DNA, the CDR3 is TGCGCCAGCAGCCCCGACGGGGGCCTCTTAAATGAAAAACTGTTTTTT. It codes for CASSPDGGLLNEKLFF.

The chain employs TRBV28 and TRBJ1-5; D might be TRBD1 (6 bases). Germline CDR1 reads MDHEN; CDR2 reads SYDVKM. This CDR3 is built from 17 residues. V was clipped by 7 bases and J by 1 base, with 20 bases between them. The CDR3 sequence: CASTRERGDSSNQPQHF. The DNA for the CDR3 is TGTGCCAGCACCCGGGAGAGGGGGGATTCGAGCAATCAGCCCCAGCATTTT. Full variable domain (outside the CDR3, taken from reference TRBV28 and TRBJ1-5): DVKVTQSSRYLVKRTGEKVFLECVQDMDHENMFWYRQDPGLGLRLIYFSYDVKMKEKGDIPEGYSVSREKKERFSLILESASTNQTSMYLCASTRERGDSSNQPQHFGDGTRLSIL.

This rearrangement joins TRBV7-8 to TRBJ1-2, with unresolved D. The V end was cut by 1 base, the J end by 3 bases, with 9 bases between. Looked up from germline, CDR1 is SGHVS and CDR2 is FQNEAQ. The CDR3 loop spans 14 amino acids. CDR3 nucleotides: TGTGCCAGCAGCTTAGGGTGGACGGACTATGGCTACACCTTC. Its translation is CASSLGWTDYGYTF.

The rearrangement joins TRBV2 to TRBJ2-1; 11 bases map to TRBD2. This CDR3 has 16 residues. The J segment lost 4 bases and the V segment lost 2 bases, leaving 4 bases of the junction unmatched. Germline V gene lookup returns CDR1 SNHLY and CDR2 FYNNEI. CDR3 sequence reads: CASSELTSGRYNEQFF. The CDR3 DNA reads as TGTGCCAGCAGTGAATTAACTAGCGGGAGATACAATGAGCAGTTCTTC.

The chain couples TRBV9 to TRBJ1-2, with 7 bases that match TRBD1. Per the germline V gene, CDR1 is SGDLS and CDR2 is YYNGEE. This CDR3 spans 14 amino acids. J was trimmed by 4 bases and V by 4 bases; bases with no gene match: 7. The CDR3 sequence: CASSRDRDGYGYTF. The DNA of the CDR3 is TGTGCCAGCAGCCGTGACAGGGATGGCTATGGCTACACCTTC.

The J gene is TRBJ2-2, the V gene TRBV21-1. TRBV21-1 is classified as a pseudogene. This CDR3 is 15 amino acids long. The CDR3 DNA is TGTGCCAGCAGCAAAGCGGAAGGGAACACCGGGGAGCTGTTTTTT. It yields the protein CASSKAEGNTGELFF.

A few counts support this clone. This rearrangement joins TRBV3-1 (or the pseudogene TRBV3-2) to TRBJ1-6, with TRBD1 as a possible D gene (6 bases). Trimming took off 4 bases at V and 0 bases at J, with 13 bases between the two ends. Germline V gene sequence: CDR1 LGHDT, CDR2 YNNKEL (reference sequence). The CDR3 has 17 residues. The CDR3 DNA reads as TGTGCCAGCAGCCCTATGCCAGGGGCCTCCTATAATTCACCCCTCCACTTT. Protein product: CASSPMPGASYNSPLHF.

This rearrangement joins TRBV6-5 to TRBJ2-1; possibly TRBD1 for D (6 bases). Trimming took off 6 bases at V and 12 bases at J, with 15 bases between the two ends. This CDR3 is 12 amino acids long. Germline lookup yields CDR1 MNHEY and CDR2 SVGAGI. The DNA for the CDR3 is TGTGCCAGCAGACAATTCCAGGGGTTGCAGTTCTTC. Encoded protein: CASRQFQGLQFF.